The entry below gives a single T cell receptor (beta chain) sequence along with its context. The data were taken from a study of blood T cells in healthy people across ages. Primed by a sample-barcoded 5' primer and a J-beta primer mix, a second PCR proceeded for roughly 6 to 12 cycles. TCRdb redid the calling of the 5' RACE reads with MiXCR, one entry per CDR3 protein. This sample carries fewer than 2 million distinct CDR3 sequences, around 40% of them seen once, and the ten largest clones take around 23%. The ends lost 6 bases at V and 5 bases at J; junction bases unmatched: 13. This CDR3 has 16 residues. Germline V gene data show CDR1 as SGHVS and CDR2 as FQNEAQ.

The chain joins TRBV7-8 to TRBJ2-7; 10 nucleotides agree with TRBD2. The receptor was isolated from a human donor in good health. Sequencing was done on a sample of blood. The CDR3 nucleotides are TGTGCCAGCAGGCCGGGGGGACTAGCGAAGAGCGACGAGCAGTACTTC. Amino acids: CASRPGGLAKSDEQYF.